What follows are 21 T cell receptor beta chains derived from one specimen sequenced in a study of T cells in Graves' hyperthyroidism and ophthalmopathy. The investigators amplified TCR beta CDR3 regions from RNA transcripts. TCR CDR3 underwent first-round RT-PCR with the HTBI primer set. TCRdb reanalysed the multiplex PCR reads using MiXCR and keeps one entry per CDR3 protein. The sample contains over 500,000 distinct CDR3 sequences, 13% to 15% of which appear only once. Sequenced input: blood. The receptors come from a woman in her forties with Graves' hyperthyroidism.

There are many counts of this clonotype. The J gene is TRBJ2-7, the V gene TRBV28; D perhaps matches TRBD1 (6 bases). The CDR3 extends over 15 amino acids. Trimming cost V 2 bases and J 2 bases, with 13 bases left between them. Germline CDR1 and CDR2: MDHEN and SYDVKM. The CDR3, as DNA: TGTGCCAGCAGTTTAAAACCCAGGGGTCCCTACGAGCAGTACTTC. Encoded protein: CASSLKPRGPYEQYF.

The CDR3 region has the DNA TGTGCCAGCAGCCAAGCTACAGGGGGCAATAGCAATCAGCCCCAGCATTTT. Amino acids: CASSQATGGNSNQPQHF. V usage is TRBV4-2 and J usage is TRBJ1-5; 9 bases are a match to TRBD1. The ends lost 1 base at V and 0 bases at J; junction bases unmatched: 4. CDR1 is LGHNA, CDR2 YNFKEQ, per germline. The CDR3 is 17 residues long.

The table lists this clonotype with many counts. V and J are TRBV11-2 and TRBJ2-1, with 9 bases identical to TRBD1. The germline CDR1 and CDR2 sequences are SGHAT and FQNNGV. There are 15 residues in the CDR3. The V segment lost 4 bases and the J segment 5 bases; nucleotides outside the gene matches: 6. The CDR3: CASSSDRGGHNEQFF. The CDR3 bases are TGTGCCAGCAGCTCCGACAGGGGGGGGCACAATGAGCAGTTCTTC. Filled out from reference TRBV11-2 and TRBJ2-1, the complete variable domain reads EAGVAQSPRYKIIEKRQSVAFWCNPISGHATLYWYQQILGQGPKLLIQFQNNGVVDDSQLPKDRFSAERLKGVDSTLKIQPAKLEDSAVYLCASSSDRGGHNEQFFGPGTRLTVL.

This clonotype was recorded many times. The CDR3 DNA reads TGTGCCAGCAGTTTTCCTAGCGGGGGGTACAATGAGCAGTTCTTC. Amino acid sequence: CASSFPSGGYNEQFF. The chain joins TRBV12-3 or TRBV12-4 to TRBJ2-1; the match to TRBD2 covers 11 bases. CDR3 length equals 15 residues. The V gene end was trimmed by 3 bases and the J gene end by 4 bases; junction bases not matched to a gene: 2.

This clonotype was detected ten times or more. The genes are TRBV30 and TRBJ2-7, with D maybe TRBD1 (5 bases). The germline V gene has CDR1 GTSNPN and CDR2 SVGIG (reference sequence). V was clipped by 0 bases and J by 5 bases, with 8 bases between them. The CDR3 runs 12 residues. The CDR3 region has the DNA TGTGCCTGGAGTGTACAGGTGGACGAGCAGTACTTC. It is translated as CAWSVQVDEQYF.

This clonotype was detected ten times or more. The rearrangement links TRBV9 to TRBJ2-7, with D maybe TRBD2 (7 bases). The germline V gene has CDR1 SGDLS and CDR2 YYNGEE. This CDR3 has 11 residues. The germline V and J ends were trimmed by 3 bases and 9 bases, with 10 bases remaining between them. The CDR3 region has the DNA TGTGCCAGCAGCGGCGGGGGCGGGCAGTACTTC. Protein sequence: CASSGGGGQYF.

This chain joins TRBV27 and TRBJ2-5; 12 positions agree with TRBD2. V trimming: 0 bases; J trimming: 5 bases; junction bases outside the gene matches: 10. CDR1 and CDR2 from the germline V gene are MNHEY and SMNVEV (reference sequence). The CDR3 contains 18 residues. CDR3 sequence reads: CASSLSGLAGPLGETQYF. The CDR3 DNA reads as TGTGCCAGCAGTTTATCGGGACTAGCGGGTCCCCTGGGGGAGACCCAGTACTTC.

This clonotype was seen repeatedly, ten times or more. The chain is built from TRBV28 and TRBJ1-2; D uncertain. Germline lookup yields CDR1 MDHEN and CDR2 SYDVKM. The CDR3 consists of 13 residues. The germline V and J ends were trimmed by 6 bases and 8 bases, with 16 bases remaining between them. CDR3 nucleotide sequence: TGTGCCAGCAGACCCGGGGTCCTGGGGGGCTACACCTTC. Translation gives CASRPGVLGGYTF.

This clonotype was counted at least ten times. This chain links TRBV5-1 with TRBJ2-1, with 10 bases fitting TRBD2. This CDR3 spans 16 amino acids. Germline V CDR1 and CDR2: SGHRS, YFSETQ. V lost 1 base and J lost 8; bases outside the gene matches: 9. The CDR3 loop reads CASSLIGLAGADEQFF. For the CDR3, the DNA is TGCGCCAGCAGCTTGATTGGTCTAGCGGGAGCTGATGAGCAGTTCTTC. Full variable domain (remainder filled in from reference TRBV5-1 and TRBJ2-1): KAGVTQTPRYLIKTRGQQVTLSCSPISGHRSVSWYQQTPGQGLQFLFEYFSETQRNKGNFPGRFSGRQFSNSRSEMNVSTLELGDSALYLCASSLIGLAGADEQFFGPGTRLTVL.

This clonotype was observed a few times. The chain links TRBV27 to TRBJ2-4; D is possibly TRBD2 (7 bases). V lost 6 bases and J lost 0, with 12 bases in between. Germline CDR1 reads MNHEY; CDR2 reads SMNVEV (reference sequence). This CDR3 contains 15 residues. This CDR3 is CASSPAGAAKNIQYF. The CDR3 region has the DNA TGTGCCAGCAGCCCGGCGGGGGCAGCCAAAAACATTCAGTACTTC.

This clonotype appeared many times. This chain links TRBV29-1 with TRBJ1-1; D unresolved. Between the trimmed V and J ends, which lost 4 bases and 6 bases, there was a span of 6 bases. Germline V gives CDR1 SQVTM, CDR2 ANQGSEA. The CDR3 consists of 10 residues. The CDR3 reads CSVGLSEAFF. The DNA of the CDR3 is TGCAGCGTTGGGCTGTCTGAAGCTTTCTTT.

V is TRBV3-1 and J is TRBJ2-1; TRBD2 aligns across 8 bases. In germline, CDR1 is LGHDT, CDR2 YNNKEL (reference sequence). The CDR3 extends over 16 amino acids. The V and J ends lost 4 bases and 9 bases, in that order; junction bases with no gene match: 14. The CDR3 nucleotides are TGTGCCAGCAGCCGGGTTATGACGGGAGGGTCCGCTGAGCAGTTCTTC. Protein product: CASSRVMTGGSAEQFF.

This clonotype was recorded a few times. The chain couples TRBV6-1 to TRBJ2-7; D is unclear. CDR1 and CDR2 (germline): MNHNS, SASEGT. The CDR3 covers 13 residues. The V gene lost 7 bases and the J gene lost 3 bases, with 13 bases spanning the gap. The CDR3 region is CASMRQPDYEQYF. CDR3 DNA: TGTGCCAGCATGAGGCAGCCAGACTACGAGCAGTACTTC.

By share, this clonotype ranks as medium-sized. The chain has TRBV9 and TRBJ1-5; D uncertain. V gave up 0 bases and J gave up 1 base, with 8 bases separating them. The CDR3 has 15 amino acids. Germline V CDR1 and CDR2: SGDLS, YYNGEE. This chain's CDR3 is CASSVDYRSNQPQHF. CDR3 DNA sequence: TGTGCCAGCAGCGTAGATTACAGAAGCAATCAGCCCCAGCATTTT.

This clonotype was counted at least ten times. This chain links TRBV24-1 with TRBJ2-1; perhaps TRBD2 as D (6 bases). Germline-derived CDR1 and CDR2 are KGHDR and SFDVKD. CDR3 size: 15 residues. With 0 bases removed from V and 7 bases from J, the gap between germline ends came to 12 bases. CDR3: CATSDLRGSWNEQFF. The CDR3 DNA sequence: TGTGCCACCAGTGATTTGCGGGGGTCGTGGAATGAGCAGTTCTTC.

The CDR3 is CASSRTGGWEQYF. The CDR3, as DNA: TGTGCCAGCAGCCGGACAGGGGGCTGGGAGCAGTACTTC. The genes are TRBV14 and TRBJ2-7, with 11 bases matching TRBD1. CDR3 length: 13 residues. With 4 bases clipped from V and 7 bases from J, the junction kept 3 bases outside the gene matches. Germline assignment: CDR1 SGHDN and CDR2 FVKESK.

This clonotype has at least ten counts. CDR3 bases: TGTGCCAGCGGTGGGAGCGGGCAAGAGACCCAGTACTTC. Its translation: CASGGSGQETQYF. V usage is TRBV2 and J usage is TRBJ2-5, with a possible D match to TRBD2 (6 bases). V lost 8 bases and J 2 bases, leaving 12 bases between the germline ends. This CDR3 is 13 amino acids long. Germline V gene sequence: CDR1 SNHLY, CDR2 FYNNEI.

The CDR3 reads CASSDGFTDTQYF. CDR3 coding DNA: TGTGCCAGCAGCGACGGTTTCACAGATACGCAGTATTTT. The chain couples TRBV2 to TRBJ2-3; D remains ambiguous. Germline loops: CDR1 SNHLY, CDR2 FYNNEI. V was cut by 6 bases and J by 2 bases, with 9 bases left in between. CDR3 size: 13 residues.

The chain couples TRBV7-2 to TRBJ2-1, with D hard to call. Trimming removed 0 bases at V and 7 bases at J, with 4 bases between. The CDR3 runs to 12 residues. Germline CDR1 SGHTA, CDR2 FQGNSA. The CDR3 here is CASSLAINEQFF. The CDR3 coding sequence is TGTGCCAGCAGCTTAGCTATAAATGAGCAGTTCTTC.

For this clonotype: A much larger clone lies one base from this, so it may be a read error. CDR3 region: CSAGPTSGKGTDTQYF. Here the CDR3 DNA reads TGCAGTGCTGGCCCCACTAGCGGGAAGGGGACAGATACGCAGTATTTT. This chain connects TRBV20-1 to TRBJ2-3; 10 nucleotides match TRBD2. The V and J ends lost 5 bases and 3 bases, in that order; junction bases with no gene match: 11. The CDR3 contains 16 residues. CDR1 is DFQATT and CDR2 is SNEGSKA in the germline V gene (reference sequence).

This clonotype turned up a few times. The chain has TRBV20-1 and TRBJ2-1, with 10 bases identical to TRBD2. The junction had 5 bases not matched to a gene; V was cut back by 0 bases and J by 9 bases. The length of the CDR3 is 14 residues. Germline assignment: CDR1 DFQATT and CDR2 SNEGSKA (reference sequence). The CDR3 DNA follows: TGCAGTGCTAGAGATCAGCGGGGGGGACTTGAGCAGTTCTTC. The encoded protein is CSARDQRGGLEQFF.